This TCR beta chain emerged from a study of T cell repertoires in cytomegalovirus infection. For the study at large: Public TCR beta signatures marked donors with CMV infection and the matching HLA. Study findings and constraints: Identification of carriers of CMV plus the relevant HLA was achieved through cumulative public TCR beta family frequency. In two of eight donors, the top clonotype was HLA-C-restricted CMV-specific.

The table lists this clonotype with many counts. Its antigen is unidentified. The V gene's germline CDR1 is ENHRY and CDR2 SYGVKD. This CDR3 region has 13 residues. V shed 5 bases and J shed 2 bases, with 9 bases lying between them. TCRdb passed the reads through MiXCR, listing each CDR3 protein once. This table holds hundreds of thousands of distinct CDR3 sequences, 24% found once. The rearrangement joins TRBV10-3 to TRBJ1-1; tentatively, D is TRBD1 (6 bases). Sample: CD8+ T cells from PBMCs. The sequence was obtained from a human donor in good health (CMV status not recorded). Some clones in this sample may be carry-over from other donors' samples. CDR3 region: CAISRQENTEAFF. The CDR3 coding sequence is TGTGCCATCAGTAGACAGGAAAACACTGAAGCTTTCTTT.